Shown below are 22 T cell receptor beta chains from a single sample sequenced in a study of identical twins. In TCRdb, the 5' RACE reads were re-called with MiXCR into one record per CDR3 protein. The table records about 210,000 distinct CDR3 sequences, around a tenth of them present only once. Material: memory (CD45RO+) T cells sorted from blood. Every receptor here comes from a woman aged 18 to 35 in good health.

This clonotype was picked up many times. The chain couples TRBV7-2 to TRBJ2-7; 8 bases fit TRBD2. Unmatched junction bases numbered 10, after V lost 1 base and J lost 8 bases. The CDR3 has 15 residues. Germline-derived CDR1 and CDR2 are SGHTA and FQGNSA. CDR3 DNA sequence: TGTGCCAGCAGCTTAGTCACCAGCGGGAGTGGCAAGCAGTACTTC. It translates to CASSLVTSGSGKQYF.

This rearrangement joins TRBV20-1 to TRBJ2-1, with no clear D. Per the germline V gene, CDR1 is DFQATT and CDR2 is SNEGSKA (reference sequence). The CDR3 loop spans 15 amino acids. Trimming shortened V by 0 bases and J by 0 bases, and 9 bases separated the two germline ends. The CDR3 is CSARDSGYSYNEQFF. CDR3 bases: TGCAGTGCTAGAGATAGTGGATACTCCTACAATGAGCAGTTCTTC.

This clonotype was detected only a few times. The chain couples TRBV7-2 to TRBJ1-2; D may be TRBD1 (5 bases). The germline V gene has CDR1 SGHTA and CDR2 FQGNSA. The CDR3 is made up of 14 amino acids. With 5 bases removed from V and 2 bases from J, the gap between germline ends came to 12 bases. The CDR3 region has the DNA TGTGCCAGCAGCACTTCGACAGCCAACTATGGCTACACCTTC. Encoded protein: CASSTSTANYGYTF.

This clonotype was counted only a few times. J is TRBJ2-3 and V is TRBV12-3 or TRBV12-4, with 10 bases lining up with TRBD2. CDR3 size: 14 residues. J was trimmed by 6 bases and V by 6 bases; bases with no gene match: 6. CDR3 loop: CASRLAGSMDTQYF. The DNA for the CDR3 is TGTGCCAGCAGACTAGCGGGGAGTATGGATACGCAGTATTTT.

J is TRBJ2-3 and V is TRBV6-5, with 9 positions matching TRBD2. CDR3 length: 18 residues. The ends lost 0 bases at V and 0 bases at J; junction bases unmatched: 7. Germline CDR1 is MNHEY and CDR2 is SVGAGI. The CDR3 is CASSYSSASGTSTDTQYF. The CDR3 DNA reads as TGTGCCAGCAGTTACTCATCCGCTAGCGGGACTAGCACAGATACGCAGTATTTT.

In the case of this clonotype: A read error may explain this, as a much larger clone is one base away. This chain connects TRBV3-1 to TRBJ2-4; the D is unclear. The CDR3 consists of 15 residues. Per the germline V gene, CDR1 is LGHDT and CDR2 is YNNKEL (reference sequence). For the CDR3, the DNA is TGTGCCACCAGCCAGGAACTCGGGCCGGGTAACATTCAGTACTTC. Translating it yields CATSQELGPGNIQYF.

A few counts support this clonotype. V is TRBV20-1 and J is TRBJ2-5, with 8 bases matching TRBD2. The CDR3 spans 14 residues. The germline gives CDR1 DFQATT, CDR2 SNEGSKA (reference sequence). The junction had 6 bases not matched to a gene; V was cut back by 1 base and J by 5 bases. The CDR3 loop is CSARVPGGRETQYF. The DNA of the CDR3 is TGCAGTGCTAGAGTACCGGGGGGGCGTGAGACCCAGTACTTC.

This clonotype was counted ten times or more. This chain links TRBV18 with TRBJ2-3, with no clear D. Germline lookup yields CDR1 KGHSH and CDR2 LQKENI. This CDR3 has 12 residues. V was cut by 4 bases and J by 2 bases, with 4 bases left in between. The CDR3 nucleotides are TGTGCCAGCTCACATTTCACAGATACGCAGTATTTT. It is translated as CASSHFTDTQYF.

This clonotype was seen only once. The genes are TRBV6-1 and TRBJ2-1; D not certain. CDR1 is MNHNS, CDR2 SASEGT, per germline. Between the trimmed V and J ends, which lost 5 bases and 5 bases, there was a span of 13 bases. This CDR3 has 14 amino acids. Written as DNA, the CDR3 is TGTGCCAGCAGTCTAGGGTTATACAACAATGAGCAGTTCTTC. Its translation: CASSLGLYNNEQFF.

This clonotype was picked up a small number of times. The genes are TRBV29-1 and TRBJ2-1; perhaps TRBD1 as D (5 bases). In germline, CDR1 is SQVTM, CDR2 ANQGSEA. V lost 7 bases and J lost 5, with 12 bases in between. The CDR3 is 12 residues long. Here the CDR3 reads CSAQRQNNEQFF. The CDR3 DNA is TGCAGCGCCCAAAGACAGAACAATGAGCAGTTCTTC.

At least ten counts were recorded for this clonotype. V and J are TRBV20-1 and TRBJ2-1; 10 bases are a match to TRBD2. The germline CDR1 and CDR2 sequences are DFQATT and SNEGSKA (reference sequence). The length of the CDR3 is 13 residues. The J segment lost 7 bases and the V segment lost 3 bases, leaving 3 bases of the junction unmatched. The CDR3 DNA sequence: TGCAGTGCTAGTAGGGGACTAGCGAATGAGCAGTTCTTC. It yields the protein CSASRGLANEQFF.

This clonotype came up a few times. V and J are TRBV7-9 and TRBJ2-3, with TRBD2 matching over 11 bases. V lost 6 bases and J lost 4; bases outside the gene matches: 9. Germline CDR1 SEHNR, CDR2 FQNEAQ (reference sequence). CDR3 size: 16 residues. The chain's CDR3 is CASSSVSGGASDTQYF. The CDR3 DNA follows: TGTGCCAGCAGTTCCGTTAGCGGGGGGGCCTCAGATACGCAGTATTTT.

This clonotype was seen only a few times. The CDR3 sequence: CASSLELASNEQFF. The CDR3 region has the DNA TGTGCCAGCAGCTTAGAACTAGCGAGCAATGAGCAGTTCTTC. V is TRBV7-2 and J is TRBJ2-1, with 7 positions matching TRBD2. The CDR3 is 14 amino acids. The J segment lost 6 bases and the V segment lost 1 base, leaving 3 bases of the junction unmatched. Germline V gives CDR1 SGHTA, CDR2 FQGNSA.

The chain employs TRBV2 and TRBJ2-3; 9 bases fit TRBD2. V was clipped by 5 bases and J by 5 bases; unmatched bases: 8. This CDR3 has 15 amino acids. Germline CDR1 SNHLY, CDR2 FYNNEI. CDR3 nucleotide sequence: TGTGCCAGCAGTCGTAATAGCGGGGGAATAGATACGCAGTATTTT. Translation gives CASSRNSGGIDTQYF.

This clonotype was seen ten or more times. This chain uses TRBV6-2 or TRBV6-3 with TRBJ2-1, with 13 bases that match TRBD2. Germline V gene sequence: CDR1 MNHEY, CDR2 SVGEGT. Germline trimming cut 7 bases from V and 8 bases from J; bases unmatched to any gene: 11. The CDR3 extends over 16 amino acids. DNA for the CDR3: TGTGCCAGCACCCCCCGGACTAGCGGGAGTTCAGATGAGCAGTTCTTC. It encodes CASTPRTSGSSDEQFF.

The chain carries TRBV2 and TRBJ2-7; TRBD1 or TRBD2 may be the D gene (6 bases each). Trimming stripped 8 bases from V and 2 bases from J, with 13 bases between. The germline V gene has CDR1 SNHLY and CDR2 FYNNEI. This CDR3 region has 13 residues. The CDR3 loop reads CASRGQQTYEQYF. In DNA, the CDR3 is TGTGCCAGCCGGGGGCAGCAAACCTACGAGCAGTACTTC.

This clonotype was counted a few times. The CDR3 DNA follows: TGTGCCAGCAGTCGGACAGGCATGAACACTGAAGCTTTCTTT. Translated, it gives CASSRTGMNTEAFF. The chain uses TRBV6-2 or TRBV6-3 and TRBJ1-1; TRBD1 aligns across 7 bases. The J segment lost 0 bases and the V segment lost 5 bases, leaving 3 bases of the junction unmatched. CDR1 is MNHEY, CDR2 SVGEGT, per germline. This CDR3 is 14 amino acids long.

The chain combines TRBV15 with TRBJ2-1; D gene unclear. Germline CDR1 LNHNV, CDR2 YYDKDF (reference sequence). The CDR3 is 12 residues long. V gave up 3 bases and J gave up 3 bases, with 3 bases separating them. The DNA for the CDR3 is TGTGCCACCAGCAGGGACTACAATGAGCAGTTCTTC. Amino acids: CATSRDYNEQFF.

This clonotype was counted ten times or more. The chain employs TRBV18 and TRBJ2-3, with D perhaps TRBD2 (6 bases). Germline V gives CDR1 KGHSH, CDR2 LQKENI. The length of the CDR3 is 14 residues. The ends were cut back, 6 bases at V and 6 bases at J, with 16 bases in the middle. As DNA, the CDR3 is TGTGCCAGCTCGCGGGGAAGAGGGTCTGATACGCAGTATTTT. It yields the protein CASSRGRGSDTQYF.

This chain connects TRBV5-1 to TRBJ1-1; TRBD1 matches at 7 bases. Germline V gene lookup returns CDR1 SGHRS and CDR2 YFSETQ. J lost 1 base, V lost 4 bases, and 4 bases had no gene match. The CDR3 length is 14 residues. The CDR3 DNA reads TGCGCCAGCAGCGGGACAGTGAAGAACACTGAAGCTTTCTTT. Residues: CASSGTVKNTEAFF. Using reference TRBV5-1 and TRBJ1-1 for the parts outside the CDR3, the full variable domain is KAGVTQTPRYLIKTRGQQVTLSCSPISGHRSVSWYQQTPGQGLQFLFEYFSETQRNKGNFPGRFSGRQFSNSRSEMNVSTLELGDSALYLCASSGTVKNTEAFFGQGTRLTVV.

The sample holds a few counts of this clonotype. The V and J genes are TRBV7-2 and TRBJ2-1; 10 bases line up with TRBD1. There are 16 residues in the CDR3. The V gene's germline CDR1 is SGHTA and CDR2 FQGNSA. V lost 6 bases to trimming and J lost 2 bases; unmatched junction nucleotides: 7. CDR3 residues: CASSDRGRITYNEQFF. In DNA, the CDR3 is TGTGCCAGCAGTGACAGGGGGCGAATAACCTACAATGAGCAGTTCTTC.

The chain has TRBV6-1 and TRBJ2-3; D is unclear. The CDR3 covers 14 residues. Trimming took off 10 bases at V and 2 bases at J, with 16 bases between the two ends. Germline loops: CDR1 MNHNS, CDR2 SASEGT. The CDR3 region is CATLPGRFTDTQYF. The CDR3 DNA follows: TGTGCCACCCTGCCGGGCCGGTTCACAGATACGCAGTATTTT.